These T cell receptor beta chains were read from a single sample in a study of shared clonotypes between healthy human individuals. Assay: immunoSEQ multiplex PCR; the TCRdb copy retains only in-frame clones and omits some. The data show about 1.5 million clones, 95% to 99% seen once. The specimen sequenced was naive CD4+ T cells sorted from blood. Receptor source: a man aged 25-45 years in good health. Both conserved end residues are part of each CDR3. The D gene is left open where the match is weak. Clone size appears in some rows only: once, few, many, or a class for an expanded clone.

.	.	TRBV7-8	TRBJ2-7	CASSSGLDPIYEQYF	TGTGCCAGCAGCTCGGGACTGGATCCGATTTACGAGCAGTACTTC
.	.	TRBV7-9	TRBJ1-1	CASSLSAGLGETEAFF	TGTGCCAGCAGCTTAAGTGCGGGGCTGGGGGAAACTGAAGCTTTCTTT
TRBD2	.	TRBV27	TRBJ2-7	CASSFGTSGTYEQYF	TGTGCCAGCAGTTTCGGGACTAGCGGGACCTACGAGCAGTACTTC
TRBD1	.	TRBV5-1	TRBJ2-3	CASSPPTGGSPDTQYF	TGCGCCAGCAGCCCCCCTACAGGGGGCAGTCCAGATACGCAGTATTTT
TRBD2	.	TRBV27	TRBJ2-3	CASHGAGVLTDTQYF	TGTGCCAGCCACGGGGCGGGAGTTCTGACAGATACGCAGTATTTT
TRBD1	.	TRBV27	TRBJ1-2	CASSPGQAYGYTF	TGTGCCAGCAGCCCGGGACAGGCCTATGGCTACACCTTC
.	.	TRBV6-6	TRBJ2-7	CASSYDDYEQYF	TGTGCCAGCAGTTACGATGACTACGAGCAGTACTTC
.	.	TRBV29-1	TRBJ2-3	CSVRGRAADTQYF	TGCAGCGTTAGGGGGAGGGCCGCAGATACGCAGTATTTT
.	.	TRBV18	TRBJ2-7	CASSPQYNEQYF	TGTGCCAGCTCACCCCAGTATAACGAGCAGTACTTC
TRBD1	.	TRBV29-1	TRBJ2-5	CSGGTDGYETQYF	TGCAGCGGGGGGACAGACGGGTATGAGACCCAGTACTTC
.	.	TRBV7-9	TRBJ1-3	CASSLRQNTIYF	TGTGCCAGCAGCCTAAGACAAAACACCATATATTTT
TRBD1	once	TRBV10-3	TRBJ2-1	CAIRTGTGDYNEQFF	TGTGCCATCAGAACCGGGACAGGGGATTACAATGAGCAGTTCTTC
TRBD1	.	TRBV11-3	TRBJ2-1	CASSSGTGGSNEQFF	TGTGCCAGCAGTTCCGGGACAGGGGGCTCCAATGAGCAGTTCTTC
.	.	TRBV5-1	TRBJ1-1	CASSLARELEAFF	TGCGCCAGCAGCTTGGCCAGGGAGCTTGAAGCTTTCTTT
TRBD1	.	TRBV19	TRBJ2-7	CASSATGDEQYF	TGTGCCAGTAGTGCGACAGGGGACGAGCAGTACTTC
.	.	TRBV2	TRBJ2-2	CASSEQRRIGELFF	TGTGCCAGCAGTGAGCAGCGGAGGATCGGGGAGCTGTTTTTT
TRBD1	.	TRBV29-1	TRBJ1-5	CSVRDRGNGQPQHF	TGCAGCGTCCGGGACAGGGGGAATGGTCAGCCCCAGCATTTT
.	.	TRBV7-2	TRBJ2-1	CASSRGLYNEQFF	TGTGCCAGCAGCCGAGGACTGTACAATGAGCAGTTCTTC
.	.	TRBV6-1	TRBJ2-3	CASSEGPIVGLSTDTQYF	TGTGCCAGCAGTGAAGGACCTATAGTAGGGCTTAGCACAGATACGCAGTATTTT
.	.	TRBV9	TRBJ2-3	CASSVVTGSSTDTQYF	TGTGCCAGCAGCGTAGTCACGGGATCCAGCACAGATACGCAGTATTTT
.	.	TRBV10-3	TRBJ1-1	CAISDAAALNTEAFF	TGTGCCATCAGTGACGCCGCAGCCCTGAACACTGAAGCTTTCTTT
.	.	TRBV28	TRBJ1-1	CASSLSGSRTEAFF	TGTGCCAGCAGTTTATCAGGGTCTCGAACTGAAGCTTTCTTT
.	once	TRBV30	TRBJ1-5	CAWSAAPPGGRSGQPQHF	TGTGCCTGGAGTGCGGCACCTCCTGGGGGGCGGTCCGGACAGCCCCAGCATTTT
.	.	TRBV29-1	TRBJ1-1	CSVVVQVNTEAFF	TGCAGCGTTGTAGTACAGGTGAACACTGAAGCTTTCTTT
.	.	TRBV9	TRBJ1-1	CASSSTRRMGTEAFF	TGTGCCAGCAGCTCTACGAGAAGGATGGGCACTGAAGCTTTCTTT
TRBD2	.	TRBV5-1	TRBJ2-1	CASSWSLAGGADEQFF	TGCGCCAGCAGCTGGAGCCTAGCGGGAGGTGCAGATGAGCAGTTCTTC
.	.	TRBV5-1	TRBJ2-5	CASSWNWNQETQYF	TGCGCCAGCAGCTGGAACTGGAATCAAGAGACCCAGTACTTC
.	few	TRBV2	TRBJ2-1	CASSEVSSYNEQFF	TGTGCCAGCAGTGAGGTTAGCTCCTACAATGAGCAGTTCTTC
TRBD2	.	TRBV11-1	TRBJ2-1	CASSPGWGLAGEHEQFF	TGTGCCAGCAGCCCGGGATGGGGACTAGCGGGAGAACATGAGCAGTTCTTC
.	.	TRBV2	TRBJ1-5	CASRDYKYSNQPQHF	TGTGCCAGCAGGGATTATAAGTATAGCAATCAGCCCCAGCATTTT
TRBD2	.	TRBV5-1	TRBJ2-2	CASRPSGRIAGELFF	TGCGCCAGCCGTCCTAGCGGGAGGATCGCCGGGGAGCTGTTTTTT
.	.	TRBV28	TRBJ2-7	CASSSRTPSYEQYF	TGTGCCAGCAGTTCCCGGACTCCGTCCTACGAGCAGTACTTC
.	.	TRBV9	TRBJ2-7	CASSVDPNIPYEQYF	TGTGCCAGCAGCGTAGACCCGAATATCCCCTACGAGCAGTACTTC
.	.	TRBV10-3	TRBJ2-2	CAISSNTGELFF	TGTGCCATCAGCTCTAACACCGGGGAGCTGTTTTTT
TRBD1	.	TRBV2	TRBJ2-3	CASTAGGDTQYF	TGTGCCAGCACGGCAGGGGGAGATACGCAGTATTTT
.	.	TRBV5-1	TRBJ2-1	CASSLRLEEQFF	TGCGCCAGCAGCTTGCGCCTAGAGGAGCAGTTCTTC
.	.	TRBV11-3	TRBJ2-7	CASSLEPSGSYEQYF	TGTGCCAGCAGCTTAGAGCCAAGCGGGTCCTACGAGCAGTACTTC
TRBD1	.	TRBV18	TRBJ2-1	CASSPWTGSNEQFF	TGTGCCAGCTCACCCTGGACAGGGTCCAATGAGCAGTTCTTC
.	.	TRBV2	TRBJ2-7	CASRGGSYEQYF	TGTGCCAGCAGAGGGGGGAGCTACGAGCAGTACTTC
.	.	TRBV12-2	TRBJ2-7	CAVGFYYEQYF	TGTGCGGTAGGGTTCTACTACGAGCAGTACTTC
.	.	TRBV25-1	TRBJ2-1	CASRDSYNEQFF	TGTGCCAGCAGGGACAGCTACAATGAGCAGTTCTTC
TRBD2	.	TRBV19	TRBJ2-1	CASSTQREGWYNEQFF	TGTGCCAGTAGTACCCAGCGGGAAGGCTGGTACAATGAGCAGTTCTTC
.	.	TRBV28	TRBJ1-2	CASRGQLYGYTF	TGTGCCAGCAGAGGACAGCTCTATGGCTACACCTTC
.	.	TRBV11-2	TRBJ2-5	CASSLSGLFQETQYF	TGTGCCAGCAGCTTATCTGGCCTTTTCCAAGAGACCCAGTACTTC
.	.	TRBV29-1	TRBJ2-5	CSVDYSRETQYF	TGCAGCGTGGACTACTCTAGGGAGACCCAGTACTTC
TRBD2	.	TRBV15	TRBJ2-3	CATSRGLAGGPSTDTQYF	TGTGCCACCAGCAGAGGACTAGCGGGAGGCCCTTCCACAGATACGCAGTATTTT
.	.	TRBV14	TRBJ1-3	CASSQPGNTIYF	TGTGCCAGCAGCCAACCTGGAAACACCATATATTTT
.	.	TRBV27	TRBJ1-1	CASSFMADLMNTEAFF	TGTGCCAGCAGTTTTATGGCAGACCTCATGAACACTGAAGCTTTCTTT
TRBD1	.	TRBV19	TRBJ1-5	CASTTETGYQPQHF	TGTGCCAGTACCACAGAGACAGGGTATCAGCCCCAGCATTTT